A selection of T cell receptor beta chains follows, all from one sample in a study of T cells in Graves' hyperthyroidism and ophthalmopathy. A single record per CDR3 protein comes from TCRdb applying MiXCR to the multiplex PCR reads. The table lists some 50,000 distinct CDR3 sequences, approximately 48% of them singletons. The sample was blood. Receptor source: a woman aged 45-65 years with Graves' ophthalmopathy. CDR3s include the opening cysteine and the closing phenylalanine or tryptophan. The order of the fields is V gene, CDR3 length, D gene, clone size, J gene, CDR3 protein, CDR3 DNA. D genes are given only for firm matches. Only some rows state a clone size, as once, few, many or a class for expanded clones.

TRBV6-6	17	NA	many	TRBJ1-2	CASSTIRGPGLNYGYTF	TGTGCCAGCAGTACGATCCGCGGTCCGGGGCTGAACTATGGCTACACCTTC
TRBV20-1	12	NA	many	TRBJ2-7	CSARVSDHEQYF	TGCAGTGCTAGAGTGTCGGACCACGAGCAGTACTTC
TRBV5-1	15	NA	many	TRBJ2-5	CASSLGVGQQETQYF	TGCGCCAGCAGCTTGGGGGTTGGACAGCAAGAGACCCAGTACTTC
TRBV10-3	16	NA	NA	TRBJ1-1	CAISEPRTELNTEAFF	TGTGCCATCAGTGAGCCCAGGACAGAACTGAACACTGAAGCTTTCTTT
TRBV19	14	TRBD1	once	TRBJ1-2	CASNPGQGDYGYTF	TGTGCCAGTAACCCGGGACAGGGGGACTATGGCTACACCTTC
TRBV2	13	NA	NA	TRBJ2-3	CASSHDRYNEQYF	TGTGCCAGCAGTCACGACAGGTACAATGAGCAGTATTTT
TRBV9	16	NA	many	TRBJ2-3	CASSALQGIGGDTQYF	TGTGCCAGCAGCGCTCTACAGGGTATCGGGGGAGATACGCAGTATTTT
TRBV27	14	TRBD1	few	TRBJ1-1	CATGPGTVNTEAFF	TGTGCCACCGGACCCGGGACAGTGAACACTGAAGCTTTCTTT
TRBV11-2	13	NA	many	TRBJ1-1	CASSLEGRSEAFF	TGTGCCAGCAGCTTAGAAGGGAGGTCTGAAGCTTTCTTT
TRBV7-9	15	NA	many	TRBJ1-3	CASSLEGRSGNTIYF	TGTGCCAGCAGCTTAGAGGGTCGCTCTGGAAACACCATATATTTT
TRBV27	16	TRBD1	NA	TRBJ2-1	CASSSGQGSSYNEQFF	TGTGCCAGCAGTTCAGGACAGGGGAGCTCCTACAATGAGCAGTTCTTC
TRBV19	15	NA	many	TRBJ2-7	CASSPRATGSYEQYF	TGTGCCAGTAGTCCCCGGGCCACAGGGAGCTACGAGCAGTACTTC
TRBV2	16	TRBD2	NA	TRBJ2-1	CASSEGLAGGYNEQFF	TGTGCCAGCAGTGAAGGGCTAGCGGGGGGCTACAATGAGCAGTTCTTC
TRBV5-5	23	NA	NA	TRBJ2-1	CASSFPSLSLASGGPSSYNEHFF	TGCGCCAGCAGCTTTCCCTCTCTTTCACTAGCGTCGGGGGGCCCCAGCTCCTACAATGAGCACTTCTTC
TRBV5-6	14	NA	many	TRBJ1-1	CASRAGVDRTEAFF	TGTGCCAGCAGGGCCGGCGTTGATAGGACTGAAGCTTTCTTT
TRBV9	15	TRBD2	NA	TRBJ2-3	CASSAKLAGADTQYF	TGTGCCAGCAGCGCCAAACTAGCGGGAGCGGATACGCAGTATTTT
TRBV9	15	NA	NA	TRBJ2-6	CVSSVGGVGANVLTF	TGCGTCAGCAGCGTAGGAGGGGTCGGGGCCAACGTCCTGACTTTC
TRBV7-2	16	TRBD2	NA	TRBJ2-3	CASSQLAGGGADTQYF	TGTGCCAGCAGCCAACTAGCGGGAGGGGGCGCAGATACGCAGTATTTT
TRBV7-6	14	NA	NA	TRBJ2-3	CASSTDGDADTQYF	TGTGCCAGCAGCACGGATGGGGACGCAGATACGCAGTATTTT
TRBV7-6	13	TRBD2	medium-sized	TRBJ2-7	CASSASGSYEQYF	TGTGCCAGCAGCGCTAGCGGGAGCTACGAGCAGTACTTC
TRBV7-9	14	NA	once	TRBJ1-3	CASSLPGQENTIYF	TGTGCCAGCAGCTTACCAGGGCAAGAAAACACCATATATTTT
TRBV5-1	15	NA	many	TRBJ2-3	CASSPVAIITDTQYF	TGCGCCAGCAGCCCGGTGGCAATAATTACAGATACGCAGTATTTT
TRBV2	15	NA	NA	TRBJ1-5	CASTASGNYNEPQHF	TGTGCCAGCACCGCTAGCGGAAACTACAATGAGCCCCAGCATTTT
TRBV6-5	15	TRBD1	many	TRBJ1-6	CASSYSWDSDSPLHF	TGTGCCAGCAGTTACTCGTGGGACAGCGATTCACCCCTCCACTTT
TRBV2	17	NA	NA	TRBJ2-1	CASSGALSGPSYDEQFF	TGTGCCAGCAGTGGAGCCCTCTCGGGCCCCTCCTACGATGAGCAGTTCTTC
TRBV4-2	14	NA	NA	TRBJ2-5	CAGSERWGSEAQYF	TGTGCCGGCAGCGAACGTTGGGGATCGGAGGCCCAGTACTTC
TRBV20-1	16	NA	many	TRBJ1-5	CSARDGGVGGNQPQHF	TGCAGTGCTAGAGATGGGGGAGTCGGTGGCAATCAGCCCCAGCATTTT
TRBV20-1	13	TRBD2	many	TRBJ2-1	CSAPSGAYNEQFF	TGCAGTGCCCCTAGCGGTGCCTACAATGAGCAGTTCTTC
TRBV15	13	NA	many	TRBJ2-4	CATSRDRKNIQYF	TGTGCCACCAGCAGAGATCGCAAAAACATTCAGTACTTC
TRBV5-1	15	NA	many	TRBJ1-3	CASSLAGETGNTIYF	TGCGCCAGCAGCTTGGCAGGGGAAACTGGAAACACCATATATTTT
TRBV6-1	13	NA	many	TRBJ2-7	CASRWERIYEQYF	TGTGCCAGCAGGTGGGAGCGAATCTACGAGCAGTACTTC
TRBV5-8	17	TRBD1	many	TRBJ2-3	CASSLAIRTGFEDTQYF	TGTGCCAGCAGCTTGGCCATTAGGACAGGCTTCGAAGATACGCAGTATTTT
TRBV20-1	13	NA	NA	TRBJ1-2	CSAIGRGIYGYTF	TGCAGTGCCATCGGGAGGGGGATCTATGGCTACACCTTC
TRBV19	20	NA	NA	TRBJ1-5	CASNPSGRDTGTDSNQPQHF	TGTGCCAGCAACCCCAGTGGGAGGGACACCGGGACGGATAGCAATCAGCCCCAGCATTTT
TRBV5-6	15	NA	many	TRBJ2-7	CASSLPGRHDYEQYF	TGTGCCAGCAGCCTACCGGGACGTCACGACTACGAGCAGTACTTC
TRBV13	12	NA	NA	TRBJ1-6	CASSLAHSPLHF	TGTGCCAGCAGCTTGGCCCATTCACCCCTCCACTTT
TRBV3-1	14	TRBD1	many	TRBJ2-7	CASSLGTGGYEQYF	TGTGCCAGCAGCCTAGGGACAGGGGGGTACGAGCAGTACTTC
TRBV4-2	16	TRBD1	many	TRBJ2-7	CASSHNQGAGEYEQYF	TGTGCCAGCAGCCATAACCAGGGGGCAGGGGAGTACGAGCAGTACTTC
TRBV24-1	14	NA	many	TRBJ2-2	CATSVGPNTGELFF	TGTGCCACCAGTGTTGGCCCGAACACCGGGGAGCTGTTTTTT
TRBV4-2	17	TRBD2	NA	TRBJ2-2	CASSHTGGETYTGELFF	TGTGCCAGCAGTCACACCGGGGGGGAAACCTACACCGGGGAGCTGTTTTTT
TRBV9	16	NA	many	TRBJ2-7	CASSVEDSSFPYEQYF	TGTGCCAGCAGCGTAGAGGATAGCTCGTTTCCCTACGAGCAGTACTTC
TRBV19	13	NA	NA	TRBJ2-2	CASSNGNAGELFF	TGTGCCAGTAGTAACGGTAACGCCGGGGAGCTGTTTTTT
TRBV2	15	TRBD2	many	TRBJ2-1	CASSDKLAGGNEQFF	TGTGCCAGCAGTGATAAACTAGCGGGGGGGAATGAGCAGTTCTTC
TRBV20-1	13	TRBD1	NA	TRBJ2-5	CSATTGGKETQYF	TGCAGTGCTACGACAGGGGGCAAAGAGACCCAGTACTTC
TRBV9	14	TRBD1	NA	TRBJ2-7	CASSPGTGSHEQYF	TGTGCCAGCAGCCCAGGGACAGGGAGCCACGAGCAGTACTTC
TRBV7-8	19	NA	many	TRBJ2-3	CASSLGMAGGPHSTDTQYF	TGTGCCAGCAGCTTAGGTATGGCCGGGGGGCCCCATAGCACAGATACGCAGTATTTT
TRBV19	15	NA	NA	TRBJ2-3	CASSVLAGLYNEQYF	TGTGCCAGTAGTGTGCTGGCGGGTTTGTACAATGAGCAGTATTTT
TRBV28	13	NA	NA	TRBJ2-7	CASSPQPTGPKYF	TGTGCCAGCAGTCCCCAGCCCACGGGACCCAAGTACTTC
TRBV7-9	16	TRBD1	many	TRBJ2-3	CASSYPPGTAGDTQYF	TGTGCCAGCAGTTACCCGCCCGGGACAGCCGGGGATACGCAGTATTTT
TRBV5-1	15	NA	NA	TRBJ1-5	CASSLVAGEDQPQHF	TGCGCCAGCAGCTTGGTGGCAGGGGAGGATCAGCCCCAGCATTTT
TRBV15	13	NA	medium-sized	TRBJ2-7	CATSRVARDEQYF	TGTGCCACCAGCAGAGTGGCCAGGGACGAGCAGTACTTC
TRBV6-2/TRBV6-3	15	NA	many	TRBJ2-7	CASSYRVGGSYEQYF	TGTGCCAGCAGTTACCGCGTCGGGGGCTCCTACGAGCAGTACTTC
TRBV5-1	15	NA	many	TRBJ2-6	CASSSIQSGANVLTF	TGCGCCAGCAGCAGCATCCAATCTGGGGCCAACGTCCTGACTTTC
TRBV20-1	17	TRBD2	many	TRBJ2-7	CSARGDGRGVSSYEQYF	TGCAGTGCTAGGGGGGATGGGCGGGGGGTTAGCTCCTACGAGCAGTACTTC
TRBV3-2	16	NA	few	TRBJ2-3	CASSPLASGHTDTQYF	TGTGCCAGCAGCCCCCTTGCTAGCGGCCACACAGATACGCAGTATTTT
TRBV6-4	13	NA	NA	TRBJ2-7	CASSVQEGYEQYF	TGTGCCAGCAGTGTTCAGGAGGGCTACGAGCAGTACTTC
TRBV2	15	TRBD2	few	TRBJ2-1	CASSYTGGPYNEQFF	TGTGCCAGCAGTTATACGGGGGGACCTTACAATGAGCAGTTCTTC
TRBV2	18	NA	many	TRBJ2-2	CASRPSLGRSANTGELFF	TGTGCCAGCAGGCCCTCCCTGGGCAGATCCGCCAACACCGGGGAGCTGTTTTTT
TRBV6-2/TRBV6-3	14	NA	many	TRBJ2-5	CASSYSTGLETQYF	TGTGCCAGCAGTTACTCTACAGGTTTAGAGACCCAGTACTTC
TRBV15	15	NA	NA	TRBJ2-5	CATSSYAQNQETQYF	TGTGCCACCAGCAGTTACGCTCAGAACCAAGAGACCCAGTACTTC